The entry that follows covers one TCR beta chain sequence. The V gene end was trimmed by 5 bases and the J gene end by 6 bases; junction bases not matched to a gene: 6. This CDR3 spans 14 amino acids. Per germline, CDR1 MDHEN and CDR2 SYDVKM. The data are from a study of blood T cell repertoires in COVID-19. Study at large: Specimens from acute and convalescent COVID-19 originated in the United States, Italy and Spain. In each case, the material was cDNA or gDNA derived from T cells, B-cell-depleted T cells, or PBMCs.

In the source study's methods: By means of reference gene primer amplification, nucleated cell counts were estimated. Repertoires were generated with immunoSEQ multiplex PCR, while TCRdb's copy carries only in-frame clones and drops some. V and J calls and clone size are copied from that table; D and trimming were computed from the DNA. The top ten clones hold about 9.4% of a sample with 390,000 or so clones, about 90% of them seen once. The specimen sequenced was peripheral blood. The chain uses TRBV28 and TRBJ2-1; 8 bases are shared with TRBD1. The TCR sequence derives from a woman aged 25 to 39 with COVID-19, enrolled during active disease. The CDR3 sequence: CASSERTGTNEQFF. DNA for the CDR3: TGTGCCAGCAGTGAACGGACAGGGACCAATGAGCAGTTCTTC.